The next 17 T cell receptor beta chains were all read from a single sample in a study of shared clonotypes between healthy human individuals. The protocol was immunoSEQ multiplex PCR, while the TCRdb copy is restricted to in-frame clones and leaves out a portion. The table lists approximately 1,000,000 clones, approximately 75% of them singletons. The sample consisted of memory CD4+ T cells from PBMCs. Regarding subset: CD45RA-negative fraction. The receptors stem from a man younger than 35 in good health. Some clones in this sample may be carry-over from other donors' samples.

J is TRBJ2-3 and V is TRBV29-1; 7 bases line up with TRBD1. Germline V gene sequence: CDR1 SQVTM, CDR2 ANQGSEA. The ends lost 4 bases at V and 2 bases at J; junction bases unmatched: 6. The CDR3 loop spans 14 amino acids. The CDR3 loop reads CSVGRDRVTDTQYF. The DNA of the CDR3 is TGCAGCGTTGGCCGGGACAGAGTCACAGATACGCAGTATTTT.

The chain combines TRBV28 with TRBJ2-5; 12 nucleotides agree with TRBD2. CDR3 length: 15 residues. J lost 5 bases, V lost 5 bases, and 6 bases had no gene match. Germline CDR1 is MDHEN and CDR2 is SYDVKM. The CDR3 is CASSRGTSGWETQYF. The CDR3 DNA follows: TGTGCCAGCAGTCGCGGGACTAGCGGGTGGGAGACCCAGTACTTC.

The V and J genes are TRBV7-8 and TRBJ1-5; 9 nucleotides align to TRBD1. Germline V CDR1 and CDR2: SGHVS, FQNEAQ. Trimming took 5 bases from V and 6 from J; bases not matched to a gene: 14. The CDR3 consists of 17 residues. The CDR3 loop reads CASSRKQGANLGQPQHF. The DNA of the CDR3 is TGTGCCAGCAGCCGTAAACAGGGGGCGAATTTGGGTCAGCCCCAGCATTTT.

This chain uses TRBV28 with TRBJ2-2; 8 nucleotides align to TRBD1. The CDR3 is made up of 16 amino acids. V lost 4 bases and J lost 0; bases outside the gene matches: 4. The V gene's germline CDR1 is MDHEN and CDR2 SYDVKM. The CDR3 loop reads CASSSQGAPNTGELFF. The CDR3 coding sequence is TGTGCCAGCAGTTCGCAGGGGGCGCCGAACACCGGGGAGCTGTTTTTT.

Points on this clone: Other DNA variants within this sample encode the same CDR3. The chain couples TRBV20-1 to TRBJ1-2; D gene unclear. The CDR3 is 9 amino acids. Trimming took off 4 bases at V and 3 bases at J, with 0 bases between the two ends. CDR1 is DFQATT, CDR2 SNEGSKA, per germline (reference sequence). The CDR3 DNA follows: TGCAGTGCTAACTATGGCTACACCTTC. This encodes CSANYGYTF.

The CDR3, as DNA: TGTGCCAGCAGCTTGGGCGGGACGGAGGGAAACACCATATATTTT. Its translation: CASSLGGTEGNTIYF. The chain uses TRBV5-4 and TRBJ1-3; D perhaps matches TRBD1 (5 bases). CDR1 SGHNT and CDR2 YYREEE come from the germline V gene (reference sequence). The CDR3 covers 15 residues. V lost 0 bases to trimming and J lost 4 bases, with 11 bases between them.

The rearrangement joins TRBV29-1 to TRBJ1-1; D unresolved. The V end was cut by 6 bases, the J end by 2 bases, with 13 bases between. The CDR3 has 13 residues. The germline gives CDR1 SQVTM, CDR2 ANQGSEA. The CDR3 here is CSVSSHLNTEAFF. CDR3 sequence (DNA): TGCAGCGTCTCGTCGCACCTAAACACTGAAGCTTTCTTT. Supplemented by reference TRBV29-1 and TRBJ1-1, the full variable domain reads SAVISQKPSRDICQRGTSLTIQCQVDSQVTMMFWYRQQPGQSLTLIATANQGSEATYESGFVIDKFPISRPNLTFSTLTVSNMSPEDSSIYLCSVSSHLNTEAFFGQGTRLTVV.

The J gene is TRBJ2-1, the V gene TRBV6-5; no reliable D call. V was clipped by 4 bases and J by 9 bases, with 19 bases between them. The CDR3 sequence is 15 residues long. CDR1 is MNHEY and CDR2 is SVGAGI in the germline V gene. This chain's CDR3 is CASSFFPSSISEQFF. CDR3 sequence (DNA): TGTGCCAGCAGTTTCTTCCCCTCCTCAATAAGTGAGCAGTTCTTC.

V is TRBV15 and J is TRBJ2-7; TRBD2 is a possible D gene (7 bases). The CDR3 has 15 residues. V was shortened by 3 bases and J by 5 bases, with 17 bases between the two germline ends. The germline gives CDR1 LNHNV, CDR2 YYDKDF (reference sequence). The CDR3 region is CATSRRGEGRNEQYF. In DNA, the CDR3 is TGTGCCACCAGCAGGAGGGGGGAGGGTCGAAACGAGCAGTACTTC. The full variable domain, in which reference TRBV15 and TRBJ2-7 provide the parts outside the CDR3, is DAMVIQNPRYQVTQFGKPVTLSCSQTLNHNVMYWYQQKSSQAPKLLFHYYDKDFNNEADTPDNFQSRRPNTSFCFLDIRSPGLGDTAMYLCATSRRGEGRNEQYFGPGTRLTVT.

The rearrangement joins TRBV7-6 to TRBJ1-5; D might be TRBD1 (6 bases). CDR1 is SGHVS, CDR2 FNYEAQ, per germline. V dropped 5 bases and J dropped 1 base, with 15 bases sitting between them. CDR3 length: 16 amino acids. CDR3 bases: TGTGCCAGCAGCCCAGCACAGGGCCGGAGCAATCAGCCCCAGCATTTT. It specifies CASSPAQGRSNQPQHF. Full variable domain (missing parts from reference TRBV7-6 and TRBJ1-5): GAGVSQSPRYKVTKRGQDVALRCDPISGHVSLYWYRQALGQGPEFLTYFNYEAQQDKSGLPNDRFSAERPEGSISTLTIQRTEQRDSAMYRCASSPAQGRSNQPQHFGDGTRLSIL.

At least ten counts were recorded for this clone. V is TRBV7-8 and J is TRBJ2-5; D is unresolved. Trimming left V 5 bases short and J 6 bases short, with 13 bases between. The CDR3 consists of 13 residues. CDR1 and CDR2 from the germline V gene are SGHVS and FQNEAQ. CDR3 sequence: CASSLALEQTQYF. The CDR3 DNA follows: TGTGCCAGCAGCCTGGCCCTAGAACAGACCCAGTACTTC.

This clone has at least ten counts. V gene TRBV5-1 combines with J gene TRBJ2-1; 9 bases map to TRBD2. This CDR3 has 15 amino acids. Germline trimming cut 0 bases from V and 10 bases from J; bases unmatched to any gene: 8. Germline CDR1 and CDR2: SGHRS and YFSETQ. Written as DNA, the CDR3 is TGCGCCAGCAGCTTGGTTCTAGCGGGAAACTACGAGCAGTTCTTC. Residues: CASSLVLAGNYEQFF.

This clone was counted ten times or more. This chain links TRBV7-2 with TRBJ2-1; 10 nucleotides match TRBD2. V was clipped by 7 bases and J by 2 bases; unmatched bases: 5. Germline CDR1 and CDR2: SGHTA and FQGNSA. The CDR3 extends over 15 amino acids. CDR3 amino acids: CASTPGLAAYNEQFF. CDR3 coding DNA: TGTGCCAGCACCCCCGGACTAGCGGCCTACAATGAGCAGTTCTTC.

The chain employs TRBV28 and TRBJ1-2; a possible D gene is TRBD1 (5 bases). The germline V and J ends were trimmed by 7 bases and 7 bases, with 10 bases remaining between them. This CDR3 has 11 amino acids. In germline, CDR1 is MDHEN, CDR2 SYDVKM. The CDR3 nucleotides are TGTGCCAGCACCGTAAGGGGTGGCTACACCTTC. Its protein is CASTVRGGYTF.

This chain uses TRBV2 with TRBJ2-2; 9 bases agree with TRBD1. The CDR3 has 16 amino acids. The germline gives CDR1 SNHLY, CDR2 FYNNEI. The V and J ends lost 8 bases and 3 bases, in that order; junction bases with no gene match: 10. In nucleotides, the CDR3 is TGTGCCAGCGGCCCTCCCGGACAGGGGTACACCGGGGAGCTGTTTTTT. It translates to CASGPPGQGYTGELFF.

The rearrangement uses TRBV7-9 and TRBJ2-7; TRBD1 matches 9 bases. CDR3 length equals 15 residues. Per germline, CDR1 SEHNR and CDR2 FQNEAQ (reference sequence). Losses at the gene ends were 4 bases for V and 2 bases for J; bases not matched to a gene: 6. The CDR3 protein is CASSSAGQGPYEQYF. In DNA, the CDR3 is TGTGCCAGCAGCTCAGCTGGACAGGGGCCCTACGAGCAGTACTTC.

This clone appeared a single time. The chain links TRBV7-3 to TRBJ2-2, with 9 bases identical to TRBD2. Germline assignment: CDR1 SGHTA and CDR2 FQGTGA. The CDR3 totals 16 residues. The ends lost 1 base at V and 5 bases at J; junction bases unmatched: 5. The DNA of the CDR3 is TGTGCCAGCAGCTTAAGTGGACTAGCGACAACCGGGGAGCTGTTTTTT. Its translation is CASSLSGLATTGELFF.